This TCR beta chain derives from a study of T cell responses to AZD1222 COVID-19 vaccine. Notes on the study in general: Seropositive at baseline were only a handful of AZD1222 recipients.

Both about-4-week and about-12-week second-dose recipients were combined. The CDR3 is 15 residues long. Germline CDR1 ENHRY, CDR2 SYGVKD. The germline V and J ends were trimmed by 0 bases and 4 bases, with 9 bases remaining between them. Comments on this clone: Antigen unknown.

Assay: immunoSEQ multiplex PCR; the TCRdb copy retains only in-frame clones and omits some. Of about 160,000 clones in the sample, about 90% were seen once. This clonotype originated in an adult who received the AZD1222 COVID-19 vaccine. Sample: peripheral blood, taken 28 days after the second AZD1222 dose. The chain links TRBV10-3 to TRBJ1-4, with D possibly TRBD1 on 5 matching bases. CDR3 sequence reads: CAISESSGGNEKLFF. CDR3 nucleotides: TGTGCCATCAGTGAGTCGAGCGGGGGTAATGAAAAACTGTTTTTT.